The T cell receptor (beta chain) described here comes from a study of neurological immune-mediated disorders. TCRdb reanalysed the 5' RACE reads using MiXCR and keeps one entry per CDR3 protein. The sample lists around 79,000 distinct CDR3 sequences, less than 15% occurring once. Germline V gives CDR1 SGHRS, CDR2 YFSETQ. This CDR3 has 14 amino acids. V lost 4 bases, J lost 4 bases, and 14 bases lay in between. This clonotype was recorded many times. Sequencing was carried out using PBMCs. This receptor was obtained from a woman aged 45-65 years in good health. The J gene is TRBJ1-1, the V gene TRBV5-1; a possible D gene is TRBD1 (6 bases). CDR3 amino acids: CASSLDRWGTEAFF. The CDR3 nucleotides are TGCGCCAGCAGCCTGGACAGATGGGGCACTGAAGCTTTCTTT.